Each of the 31 T cell receptor beta chains below was sequenced from the same sample in a study of response to subunit inactivated influenza vaccine. MiXCR was run by TCRdb on the RT-PCR reads, yielding one entry per CDR3 protein. Of hundreds of thousands of distinct CDR3 sequences in the sample, 14% were seen once. Material: PBMCs from blood, obtained 14 days before vaccination. The source is a man aged 45-60 years who received an inactivated influenza vaccine.

This clonotype has just a few counts. J is TRBJ2-1 and V is TRBV5-4, with 8 positions matching TRBD1. The trim removed 4 bases at V and 9 bases at J, leaving 6 bases unmatched. This CDR3 has 13 residues. CDR1 and CDR2 (germline): SGHNT, YYREEE (reference sequence). The CDR3 is CASSTQGAGEQFF. The CDR3 DNA follows: TGTGCCAGCAGCACTCAGGGGGCGGGTGAGCAGTTCTTC. The full variable domain, rest sourced from reference TRBV5-4 and TRBJ2-1, is ETGVTQSPTHLIKTRGQQVTLRCSSQSGHNTVSWYQQALGQGPQFIFQYYREEENGRGNFPPRFSGLQFPNYSSELNVNALELDDSALYLCASSTQGAGEQFFGPGTRLTVL.

The table lists this clonotype with a few counts. This chain joins TRBV20-1 and TRBJ1-2, with 8 positions matching TRBD1. CDR1 is DFQATT and CDR2 is SNEGSKA in the germline V gene (reference sequence). V dropped 0 bases and J dropped 4; count of bases not matched to a gene: 10. The CDR3 has 16 amino acids. CDR3 sequence (DNA): TGCAGTGCTAGAGATCCCCTAGCAGGGGGCACCTATGGCTACACCTTC. It yields the protein CSARDPLAGGTYGYTF.

This clonotype has only a few counts. The rearrangement uses TRBV4-3 and TRBJ2-5; 11 bases are shared with TRBD2. Per germline, CDR1 LGHNA and CDR2 YSLEER. The CDR3 spans 16 residues. V trimming: 0 bases; J trimming: 3 bases; junction bases outside the gene matches: 3. DNA of the CDR3: TGCGCCAGCAGCCAAGATGGGACTAGCGGTGAAGAGACCCAGTACTTC. It yields the protein CASSQDGTSGEETQYF.

The V call is TRBV9, the J call TRBJ2-7, with D maybe TRBD1 (6 bases). Between the trimmed V and J ends, which lost 0 bases and 3 bases, there was a span of 10 bases. The CDR3 length is 14 residues. CDR1 and CDR2 from the germline V gene are SGDLS and YYNGEE. The CDR3 here is CASSVATGHYEQYF. The CDR3 nucleotides read TGTGCCAGCAGCGTAGCTACGGGACACTACGAGCAGTACTTC. Filled out from reference TRBV9 and TRBJ2-7, the complete variable domain reads DSGVTQTPKHLITATGQRVTLRCSPRSGDLSVYWYQQSLDQGLQFLIQYYNGEERAKGNILERFSAQQFPDLHSELNLSSLELGDSALYFCASSVATGHYEQYFGPGTRLTVT.

The chain has TRBV11-2 and TRBJ2-7, with TRBD1 identical over 8 bases. The germline V gene encodes CDR1 SGHAT and CDR2 FQNNGV. The CDR3 is made up of 15 amino acids. After removal of 5 bases from V and 1 base from J, the junction contained 7 bases not matched to a gene. In DNA, the CDR3 is TGTGCCAGCAGCGCCTACAGGGGGAGATCCTACGAGCAGTACTTC. This sequence encodes CASSAYRGRSYEQYF.

This clonotype showed up just a few times. The chain uses TRBV7-3 and TRBJ2-7; TRBD2 is a possible D gene (7 bases). With 0 bases removed from V and 7 bases from J, the gap between germline ends came to 10 bases. This CDR3 spans 13 amino acids. CDR1 and CDR2 (germline): SGHTA, FQGTGA. Written as DNA, the CDR3 is TGTGCCAGCAGCTTAACGGGGGGGACAGAGCAGTACTTC. Amino acid sequence: CASSLTGGTEQYF. The variable domain in full, completed from reference TRBV7-3 and TRBJ2-7, reads GAGVSQTPSNKVTEKGKYVELRCDPISGHTALYWYRQSLGQGPEFLIYFQGTGAADDSGLPNDRFFAVRPEGSVSTLKIQRTERGDSAVYLCASSLTGGTEQYFGPGTRLTVT.

The chain links TRBV10-3 to TRBJ2-5, with 12 bases aligning to TRBD2. The CDR3 is 16 amino acids. V shed 4 bases, J shed 1 base, and the junction held 4 bases outside the gene matches. Germline V gene data show CDR1 as ENHRY and CDR2 as SYGVKD. The CDR3 protein is CAISGLAGAPQETQYF. DNA for the CDR3: TGTGCCATCAGTGGACTAGCGGGGGCCCCCCAAGAGACCCAGTACTTC.

The sample holds a few counts of this clonotype. The J gene is TRBJ1-5, the V gene TRBV28; no clear D. This CDR3 spans 13 amino acids. CDR1 and CDR2 from the germline V gene are MDHEN and SYDVKM. The V and J ends lost 7 bases and 4 bases respectively, with 11 bases between them. The CDR3 is CASIPGLNQPQHF. The CDR3 DNA reads TGTGCCAGCATCCCGGGCCTTAATCAGCCCCAGCATTTT.

The J gene is TRBJ2-1, the V gene TRBV5-1; 9 nucleotides agree with TRBD1. The CDR3 covers 13 residues. Trimming removed 4 bases from V and 8 bases from J; junction bases left unmatched: 4. Germline CDR1 is SGHRS and CDR2 is YFSETQ. The CDR3 sequence is CASSRDRVDEQFF. For the CDR3, the DNA is TGCGCCAGCAGCAGGGACAGGGTAGATGAGCAGTTCTTC.

This clonotype was recorded a few times. V is TRBV25-1 and J is TRBJ1-5; D is unclear. Germline V gene sequence: CDR1 MGHDK, CDR2 SYGVNS. The V end lost 1 base, the J end lost 0 bases, and 4 bases lay between the germline ends. The CDR3 extends over 14 amino acids. Here the CDR3 reads CASSEFGSNQPQHF. The DNA of the CDR3 is TGTGCCAGCAGTGAATTCGGTAGCAATCAGCCCCAGCATTTT.

The rearrangement links TRBV11-3 to TRBJ2-1, with TRBD2 matching 14 bases. This CDR3 is built from 15 residues. J was trimmed by 10 bases and V by 5 bases; bases with no gene match: 7. Germline-derived CDR1 and CDR2 are SGHNT and YENEEA. The CDR3 loop is CASSIRTSGRLEQFF. The CDR3 bases are TGTGCCAGCAGCATCCGGACTAGCGGGAGGTTAGAGCAGTTCTTC.

The V gene is TRBV5-4, the J gene TRBJ2-1, with D possibly being TRBD1 (5 bases). V lost 0 bases, J lost 0 bases, and 10 bases lay in between. Germline CDR1 reads SGHNT; CDR2 reads YYREEE (reference sequence). The CDR3 is 16 residues long. CDR3 residues: CASSLAAGNSYNEQFF. As DNA, the CDR3 is TGTGCCAGCAGCTTGGCAGCAGGGAACTCCTACAATGAGCAGTTCTTC.

This clonotype was observed a handful of times. The chain carries TRBV7-6 and TRBJ1-1; D might be TRBD1 (6 bases). This CDR3 is 14 amino acids long. Trimming pared 4 bases from V and 6 bases from J, leaving 15 bases between. The germline gives CDR1 SGHVS, CDR2 FNYEAQ. CDR3 region: CASSSTGSSAEAFF. CDR3 nucleotide sequence: TGTGCCAGCAGCTCTACAGGGAGTAGCGCTGAAGCTTTCTTT.

With respect to this clonotype: A single base separates this from a much larger clone, so it may be a read error. This rearrangement joins TRBV20-1 to TRBJ2-7; maybe TRBD2 (6 bases). From germline, CDR1 is DFQATT and CDR2 SNEGSKA (reference sequence). The CDR3 extends over 15 amino acids. Written as DNA, the CDR3 is TGCTGTGCTAGAGAAAGAGGGAGGCTCGACTACGAGCAGTACTTC. It encodes CCARERGRLDYEQYF.

There are a few counts of this clonotype. This chain uses TRBV7-9 with TRBJ2-7; 9 bases match TRBD1. From germline, CDR1 is SEHNR and CDR2 FQNEAQ (reference sequence). This CDR3 spans 15 amino acids. J lost 6 bases, V lost 7 bases, and 13 bases had no gene match. In DNA, the CDR3 is TGTGCCAGCACCTTCACCGGGACAGGGCCTACCGAGCAGTACTTC. Translating gives CASTFTGTGPTEQYF. Complete variable domain (other parts from reference TRBV7-9 and TRBJ2-7): DTGVSQNPRHKITKRGQNVTFRCDPISEHNRLYWYRQTLGQGPEFLTYFQNEAQLEKSRLLSDRFSAERPKGSFSTLEIQRTEQGDSAMYLCASTFTGTGPTEQYFGPGTRLTVT.

This clonotype showed up just a few times. V and J are TRBV6-1 and TRBJ1-1; no clear D gene. The CDR3 contains 14 residues. CDR1 and CDR2 from the germline V gene are MNHNS and SASEGT. V was pared by 5 bases and J by 3 bases, with 13 bases between. The CDR3 reads CASSRGIWDTEAFF. CDR3 nucleotides: TGTGCCAGCAGTCGAGGGATTTGGGACACTGAAGCTTTCTTT.

The sample holds a few counts of this clonotype. The chain combines TRBV12-3 or TRBV12-4 with TRBJ2-7; possibly TRBD1 for D (5 bases). The CDR3 consists of 15 residues. Trimming left V 3 bases short and J 1 base short, with 13 bases between. As DNA, the CDR3 is TGTGCCAGCAGTTTTGGGGCCTTCAATTCCTACGAGCAGTACTTC. Its protein product is CASSFGAFNSYEQYF.

The chain couples TRBV6-1 to TRBJ2-7, with 11 positions matching TRBD2. The CDR3 is made up of 15 amino acids. V lost 6 bases and J lost 0; bases outside the gene matches: 4. CDR1 and CDR2 from the germline V gene are MNHNS and SASEGT. The DNA of the CDR3 is TGTGCCAGCAGCACCGGGACTAGCGGCTCCTACGAGCAGTACTTC. Residues: CASSTGTSGSYEQYF.

This clonotype showed up many times. In DNA, the CDR3 is TGTGCCAGCAGCTTCCGAATTGCAGATACGCAGTATTTT. Its translation is CASSFRIADTQYF. The rearrangement uses TRBV7-2 and TRBJ2-3; D is ambiguous. There are 13 residues in the CDR3. Trimming removed 3 bases at V and 4 bases at J, with 8 bases between. Germline V gene sequence: CDR1 SGHTA, CDR2 FQGNSA.

This clonotype was counted between two and nine times. V usage is TRBV28 and J usage is TRBJ2-3; D ambiguous. Per germline, CDR1 MDHEN and CDR2 SYDVKM. Trimming took 7 bases from V and 2 from J, leaving 10 bases between them. The CDR3 is 13 residues long. The DNA for the CDR3 is TGTGCCAGCACTATTAGTGACACAGATACGCAGTATTTT. Translating it yields CASTISDTDTQYF.

The chain carries TRBV6-1 and TRBJ1-1, with D unresolved. This CDR3 comprises 13 residues. Looked up from germline, CDR1 is MNHNS and CDR2 is SASEGT. V dropped 6 bases and J dropped 4 bases, with 12 bases sitting between them. As DNA, the CDR3 is TGTGCCAGCAGCCCCCGGGTGCCCACTGAAGCTTTCTTT. Protein: CASSPRVPTEAFF.

This sequence joins TRBV21-1 and TRBJ1-1; the DNA was not used to check the table's D call, TRBD1. TRBV21-1 is a documented pseudogene. This CDR3 has 15 amino acids. The CDR3 region has the DNA TGTGCCAGCAGCATACGCCCCCCGCACGGGATAGGAGCTTTCTTT. Translated: CASSIRPPHGIGAFF.

This chain connects TRBV12-3 or TRBV12-4 to TRBJ2-3; D not certain. The CDR3 runs 16 residues. V was pared by 3 bases and J by 2 bases, with 15 bases between. CDR3 nucleotide sequence: TGTGCCAGCAGTTTCATGGCCTCACCTCTCACAGATACGCAGTATTTT. It is translated as CASSFMASPLTDTQYF.

The chain combines TRBV7-2 with TRBJ2-5, with D hard to call. Germline V lookup: CDR1 SGHTA, CDR2 FQGNSA. V was pared by 5 bases and J by 6 bases, with 13 bases between. The CDR3 is 13 amino acids. CDR3 bases: TGTGCCAGCAGCCCATCGGGTAGACAGACCCAGTACTTC. Amino acids: CASSPSGRQTQYF.

Only a few counts were recorded for this clonotype. The rearrangement uses TRBV10-3 and TRBJ2-1, with D perhaps TRBD2 (5 bases). Trimming left V 3 bases short and J 8 bases short, with 8 bases between. The CDR3 is made up of 12 amino acids. CDR1 and CDR2 from the germline V gene are ENHRY and SYGVKD. The CDR3 region has the DNA TGTGCCATCAGTGAAACTAGGTATGAGCAGTTCTTC. Amino acid sequence: CAISETRYEQFF.

The chain carries TRBV11-2 and TRBJ1-1, with no clear D. The germline CDR1 and CDR2 sequences are SGHAT and FQNNGV. The CDR3 runs 14 residues. Deletions cut 0 bases from V and 1 base from J, with 6 bases between. The CDR3 DNA reads TGTGCCAGCAGCTTAGATGCCAGGAACACTGAAGCTTTCTTT. It codes for CASSLDARNTEAFF.

This clonotype has only a few counts. The genes are TRBV3-1 and TRBJ2-1, with 8 bases that match TRBD1. CDR1 LGHDT and CDR2 YNNKEL come from the germline V gene (reference sequence). The ends lost 0 bases at V and 8 bases at J; junction bases unmatched: 9. CDR3 length: 16 residues. CDR3 residues: CASSQDPPGGLDEQFF. The CDR3, as DNA: TGTGCCAGCAGCCAAGATCCGCCAGGGGGCCTGGATGAGCAGTTCTTC.

The V call is TRBV3-1, the J call TRBJ2-1; TRBD2 agrees at 9 bases. The length of the CDR3 is 16 residues. With 3 bases clipped from V and 4 bases from J, the junction kept 7 bases outside the gene matches. Germline V gene lookup returns CDR1 LGHDT and CDR2 YNNKEL (reference sequence). The CDR3 DNA reads TGTGCCAGCAGCCACTTGCGGGGGGGGCGATACAATGAGCAGTTCTTC. Its translation is CASSHLRGGRYNEQFF.

The chain couples TRBV10-1 to TRBJ2-2; D is unclear. The V gene lost 5 bases and the J gene lost 2 bases, with 9 bases spanning the gap. CDR1 and CDR2 from the germline V gene are WNHNN and SYGVQD (reference sequence). The CDR3 is 14 amino acids. CDR3 protein: CASSLHTNTGELFF. CDR3 nucleotides: TGCGCCAGCAGTCTACACACTAACACCGGGGAGCTGTTTTTT.

The chain has TRBV15 and TRBJ2-5, with TRBD1 matching over 10 bases. Germline V CDR1 and CDR2: LNHNV, YYDKDF (reference sequence). J gave up 4 bases and V 0 bases, and 8 bases lay outside the gene matches. This CDR3 contains 17 residues. CDR3 sequence: CATSRDLGQGSRETQYF. The DNA for the CDR3 is TGTGCCACCAGCAGAGATCTGGGACAGGGGAGTCGAGAGACCCAGTACTTC.

The rearrangement joins TRBV21-1 to TRBJ2-1; the D call in the table, TRBD1, was not verified against the DNA. TRBV21-1 is labeled a pseudogene. The CDR3 consists of 13 residues. The CDR3 spells CASSNEIRAEQFF. The CDR3, as DNA: TGTGCCAGCAGCAATGAAATCCGGGCTGAGCAGTTCTTC.